This TCR beta chain was sequenced during a study of blood T cell repertoires in COVID-19. Study summary: The analysed material was cDNA or gDNA that came from T cells, B-cell-depleted T cells, or PBMCs.

The J segment lost 7 bases and the V segment lost 6 bases, leaving 3 bases of the junction unmatched. CDR3 length equals 15 residues. The germline gives CDR1 WSHSY, CDR2 SAAADI. As processed by the authors: Amplification of reference gene primers provided the estimated nucleated cell counts. Here immunoSEQ multiplex PCR was the method, and the copy in TCRdb shows in-frame clones only, minus some. The V and J calls and the clone size are those of that table, but D and trimming were determined from the DNA. The sample includes about 270,000 clones, 86% of them seen just once. The source is a woman aged 60-75 years who had recovered from COVID-19. The sample consisted of peripheral blood. J is TRBJ2-1 and V is TRBV10-2, with 16 bases aligning to TRBD2. The CDR3 loop is CASRGLAGGPNEQFF. The CDR3 bases are TGCGCCAGCAGGGGACTAGCGGGGGGGCCGAATGAGCAGTTCTTC.